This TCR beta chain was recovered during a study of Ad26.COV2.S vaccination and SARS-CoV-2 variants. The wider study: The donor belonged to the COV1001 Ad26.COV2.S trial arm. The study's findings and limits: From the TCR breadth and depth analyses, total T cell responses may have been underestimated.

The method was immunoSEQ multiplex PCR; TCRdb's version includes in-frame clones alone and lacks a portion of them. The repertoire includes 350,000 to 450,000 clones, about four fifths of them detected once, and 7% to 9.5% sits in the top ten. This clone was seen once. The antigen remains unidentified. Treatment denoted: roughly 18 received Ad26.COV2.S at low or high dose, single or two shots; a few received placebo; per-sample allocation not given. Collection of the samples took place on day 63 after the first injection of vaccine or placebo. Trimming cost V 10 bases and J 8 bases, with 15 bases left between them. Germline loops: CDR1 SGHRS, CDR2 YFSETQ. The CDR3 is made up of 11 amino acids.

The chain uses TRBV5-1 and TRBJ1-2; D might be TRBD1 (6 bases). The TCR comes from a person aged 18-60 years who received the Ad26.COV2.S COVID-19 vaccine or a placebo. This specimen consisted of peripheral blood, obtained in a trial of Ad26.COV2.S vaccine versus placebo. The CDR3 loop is CAPYPGQGYTF. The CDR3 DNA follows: TGCGCCCCCTACCCCGGACAGGGCTACACCTTC. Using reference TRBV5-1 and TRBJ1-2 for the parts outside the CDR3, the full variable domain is KAGVTQTPRYLIKTRGQQVTLSCSPISGHRSVSWYQQTPGQGLQFLFEYFSETQRNKGNFPGRFSGRQFSNSRSEMNVSTLELGDSALYLCAPYPGQGYTFGSGTRLTVV.